One sample yielded the 28 T cell receptor beta chains listed below, sequenced in a study of cytomegalovirus exposure and HLA in healthy donors. The PCR used 60 Vbeta and 13 Jbeta primers. Clones were read by immunoSEQ multiplex PCR, and TCRdb kept only the in-frame ones, dropping some. Here the sample spans about 200,000 clones, roughly 68% being singletons. Source material: PBMCs. These receptors were obtained from a woman between 25 and 40 years old in good health and CMV-seronegative.

This chain uses TRBV6-6 with TRBJ1-2, with TRBD1 identical over 9 bases. This CDR3 has 15 residues. Losses at the gene ends were 2 bases for V and 12 bases for J; bases not matched to a gene: 13. Per germline, CDR1 MNHNY and CDR2 SVGAGI (reference sequence). CDR3 amino acids: CASSYAPLGQGPNTF. The CDR3 coding sequence is TGTGCCAGCAGTTACGCCCCCTTGGGACAGGGACCAAACACCTTC.

This clone was observed a few times. This sequence joins TRBV21-1 and TRBJ2-7; the table gives TRBD2 as D, unverified against the DNA. TRBV21-1 is listed as a pseudogene. This CDR3 is 14 amino acids long. The CDR3 bases are TGTGCCAGCAGAAGTCTGTCGGCCCGGGGAGAGCAGTACTTC. Amino acids: CASRSLSARGEQYF.

The CDR3 DNA sequence: TGTGCCAGCAGCGACCCCCGGGACTTCTCGTCGGGGAAGCAGTTCTTC. Its protein is CASSDPRDFSSGKQFF. The V call is TRBV9, the J call TRBJ2-1; D possibly corresponds to TRBD2 (6 bases). Deletions cut 3 bases from V and 11 bases from J, with 24 bases between. The CDR3 has 16 amino acids. CDR1 SGDLS and CDR2 YYNGEE come from the germline V gene. Filled out from reference TRBV9 and TRBJ2-1, the complete variable domain reads DSGVTQTPKHLITATGQRVTLRCSPRSGDLSVYWYQQSLDQGLQFLIQYYNGEERAKGNILERFSAQQFPDLHSELNLSSLELGDSALYFCASSDPRDFSSGKQFFGPGTRLTVL.

This chain uses TRBV7-2 with TRBJ2-7, with unresolved D. This CDR3 contains 13 residues. The V gene's germline CDR1 is SGHTA and CDR2 FQGNSA. V shed 0 bases and J shed 2 bases, with 5 bases lying between them. The CDR3 reads CASSLALAYEQYF. CDR3 bases: TGTGCCAGCAGCTTAGCTTTAGCCTACGAGCAGTACTTC.

The chain carries TRBV5-4 and TRBJ2-7, with D possibly matching TRBD2 (6 bases). The CDR3 length is 15 residues. The V gene lost 0 bases and the J gene lost 2 bases, with 12 bases spanning the gap. Germline CDR1 reads SGHNT; CDR2 reads YYREEE (reference sequence). For the CDR3, the DNA is TGTGCCAGCAGCTTGGGGATAGCGGAGCCCTACGAGCAGTACTTC. Amino acids: CASSLGIAEPYEQYF.

The rearrangement joins TRBV13 to TRBJ2-3, with D perhaps TRBD2 (6 bases). V was pared by 4 bases and J by 1 base, with 15 bases between. This CDR3 region has 16 residues. The V gene's germline CDR1 is PRHDT and CDR2 FYEKMQ (reference sequence). DNA of the CDR3: TGTGCCAGCAGCTCATCTGGAAGCGGGCGCACAGATACGCAGTATTTT. As protein: CASSSSGSGRTDTQYF.

V and J are TRBV30 and TRBJ2-2; the match to TRBD2 covers 13 bases. The CDR3 totals 19 residues. After removal of 0 bases from V and 5 bases from J, the junction contained 12 bases not matched to a gene. Germline CDR1 reads GTSNPN; CDR2 reads SVGIG (reference sequence). CDR3 loop: CAWSVSRTSGSTLTGELFF. The DNA of the CDR3 is TGTGCCTGGAGTGTATCGCGGACTAGCGGGAGTACTTTGACCGGGGAGCTGTTTTTT.

The CDR3, as DNA: TGTGCCAGCAGTCGACTAGCGGTAAGCTCCTACGAGCAGTACTTC. It encodes CASSRLAVSSYEQYF. The gene calls are TRBV6-5 and TRBJ2-7, with 9 bases identical to TRBD2. Germline V gene data show CDR1 as MNHEY and CDR2 as SVGAGI. The V gene end was trimmed by 5 bases and the J gene end by 0 bases; junction bases not matched to a gene: 5. The CDR3 extends over 15 amino acids.

CDR3 protein: CASSLLAGGHTGELFF. The CDR3 DNA is TGTGCCAGCAGCCTCCTAGCGGGGGGGCACACCGGGGAGCTGTTTTTT. The chain has TRBV11-2 and TRBJ2-2; 12 bases fit TRBD2. Germline trimming cut 5 bases from V and 3 bases from J; bases unmatched to any gene: 4. The CDR3 extends over 16 amino acids. Germline V gene data show CDR1 as SGHAT and CDR2 as FQNNGV.

A few counts support this clone. The rearrangement links TRBV18 to TRBJ1-5; D gene uncertain. V was cut by 6 bases and J by 4 bases, with 7 bases left in between. Germline CDR1 is KGHSH and CDR2 is LQKENI. The length of the CDR3 is 12 residues. The CDR3 here is CASSGVNQPQHF. The CDR3 DNA reads TGTGCCAGCTCGGGCGTAAATCAGCCCCAGCATTTT.

CDR3 in DNA: TGTGCCAGTAGTACGGGACAGGGTTCTTACGAGCAGTACTTC. Its protein product is CASSTGQGSYEQYF. V and J are TRBV19 and TRBJ2-5; 9 nucleotides align to TRBD1. TRBJ2-7 matches the DNA end more closely, so the J call is doubtful. The CDR3 runs 14 residues. Per germline, CDR1 LNHDA and CDR2 SQIVND (reference sequence).

This clone has more than one count but fewer than ten. The chain couples TRBV5-6 to TRBJ2-7, with D perhaps TRBD1 (6 bases). The germline V and J ends were trimmed by 3 bases and 0 bases, with 7 bases remaining between them. The CDR3 is 13 residues long. From germline, CDR1 is SGHDT and CDR2 YYEEEE. CDR3 protein: CASSSTGSYEQYF. In DNA form, the CDR3 reads TGTGCCAGCAGCTCGACAGGCTCCTACGAGCAGTACTTC.

The chain couples TRBV7-2 to TRBJ2-7; D might be TRBD1 (5 bases). The CDR3 consists of 14 residues. V lost 5 bases to trimming and J lost 0 bases, with 11 bases between them. CDR1 is SGHTA, CDR2 FQGNSA, per germline. CDR3 DNA sequence: TGTGCCAGCAGCCCACAGGTTAGCTCCTACGAGCAGTACTTC. As protein: CASSPQVSSYEQYF.

This clone turned up a few times. The chain has TRBV7-6 and TRBJ2-6, with 7 nucleotides matching TRBD1. Looked up from germline, CDR1 is SGHVS and CDR2 is FNYEAQ. This CDR3 comprises 14 residues. With V trimmed by 5 bases and J by 8 bases, 6 bases remained unmatched. The DNA for the CDR3 is TGTGCCAGCAGCCCACAGACAGGGACCAACGTCCTGACTTTC. Translated: CASSPQTGTNVLTF.

V usage is TRBV11-2 and J usage is TRBJ2-7; possibly TRBD2 for D (6 bases). This CDR3 is built from 17 residues. CDR1 is SGHAT and CDR2 is FQNNGV in the germline V gene. Trimming took 0 bases from V and 3 from J, leaving 18 bases between them. The CDR3 nucleotides read TGTGCCAGCAGCTTAGATGAAGGCGGGACTGCCTTCTACGAGCAGTACTTC. Translated: CASSLDEGGTAFYEQYF.

This clone was recorded once. The V and J genes are TRBV27 and TRBJ2-5; D not resolved. The ends were cut back, 3 bases at V and 0 bases at J, with 5 bases in the middle. The length of the CDR3 is 13 residues. Germline lookup yields CDR1 MNHEY and CDR2 SMNVEV (reference sequence). CDR3 amino acids: CASSFGNQETQYF. CDR3 DNA sequence: TGTGCCAGCAGTTTCGGTAACCAAGAGACCCAGTACTTC.

The chain links TRBV7-9 to TRBJ2-7, with 13 bases aligning to TRBD2. After removal of 1 base from V and 2 bases from J, the junction contained 8 bases not matched to a gene. Germline assignment: CDR1 SEHNR and CDR2 FQNEAQ (reference sequence). This CDR3 region has 18 residues. Here the CDR3 DNA reads TGTGCCAGCAGCTTAGTAGTAGGGACTAGCGGGAAGCCCTACGAGCAGTACTTC. This encodes CASSLVVGTSGKPYEQYF.

This chain links TRBV9 with TRBJ1-1; D not certain. Germline lookup yields CDR1 SGDLS and CDR2 YYNGEE. The V end was cut by 0 bases, the J end by 4 bases, with 10 bases between. The CDR3 sequence is 14 residues long. The CDR3 sequence is CASSVVPGRTEAFF. In DNA, the CDR3 is TGTGCCAGCAGCGTAGTTCCAGGTCGCACTGAAGCTTTCTTT.

This sequence joins TRBV2 and TRBJ2-5, with a possible D match to TRBD2 (5 bases). The DNA end is more similar to TRBJ2-7, so the J call may be wrong. Germline loops: CDR1 SNHLY, CDR2 FYNNEI. This CDR3 has 14 amino acids. The CDR3 reads CASSGGEISYEQYF. The CDR3 coding sequence is TGTGCCAGCAGTGGGGGAGAGATCTCCTACGAGCAGTACTTC.

This chain uses TRBV7-9 with TRBJ2-5, with 9 bases lining up with TRBD2. CDR1 SEHNR and CDR2 FQNEAQ come from the germline V gene (reference sequence). V shed 4 bases, J shed 4 bases, and the junction held 4 bases outside the gene matches. The CDR3 covers 14 residues. The CDR3: CASSSGLAAETQYF. The CDR3 DNA reads as TGTGCCAGCAGCTCGGGACTAGCTGCAGAGACCCAGTACTTC. The whole variable domain, remainder taken from reference TRBV7-9 and TRBJ2-5, is DTGVSQNPRHKITKRGQNVTFRCDPISEHNRLYWYRQTLGQGPEFLTYFQNEAQLEKSRLLSDRFSAERPKGSFSTLEIQRTEQGDSAMYLCASSSGLAAETQYFGPGTRLLVL.

This clone has a handful of counts. The chain carries TRBV2 and TRBJ2-7; possible D gene TRBD1, 5 bases. The CDR3 extends over 13 amino acids. The germline V gene has CDR1 SNHLY and CDR2 FYNNEI. V was shortened by 8 bases and J by 3 bases, with 14 bases between the two germline ends. CDR3 sequence (DNA): TGTGCCAGCGCTCGACAGAACAACTACGAGCAGTACTTC. This translates into CASARQNNYEQYF.

This chain links TRBV7-7 with TRBJ2-7; TRBD2 aligns across 7 bases. The CDR3 is 15 amino acids. Losses at the gene ends were 5 bases for V and 2 bases for J; bases not matched to a gene: 9. The germline V gene encodes CDR1 SSHAT and CDR2 FNYEAQ (reference sequence). The CDR3 nucleotides read TGTGCCAGCAGCCCTTGGGGGGAGGGAACCTACGAGCAGTACTTC. Translation gives CASSPWGEGTYEQYF.

This chain uses TRBV6-5 with TRBJ2-7; D is possibly TRBD2 (5 bases). From germline, CDR1 is MNHEY and CDR2 SVGAGI. V lost 8 bases and J lost 6, with 17 bases in between. The CDR3 runs 13 residues. CDR3 protein: CASRGIEPSEQYF. The CDR3 DNA follows: TGTGCCAGCCGGGGAATCGAACCAAGCGAGCAGTACTTC.

CDR3 amino acids: CASSTSGRGYNEQFF. The CDR3, as DNA: TGTGCCAGCAGCACTAGCGGGAGAGGGTACAATGAGCAGTTCTTC. V and J are TRBV7-3 and TRBJ2-1; 11 nucleotides agree with TRBD2. The CDR3 sequence is 15 residues long. Germline-derived CDR1 and CDR2 are SGHTA and FQGTGA. V trimming: 5 bases; J trimming: 4 bases; junction bases outside the gene matches: 4.

This clone came up once. This chain uses TRBV19 with TRBJ2-7; TRBD2 agrees at 12 bases. The length of the CDR3 is 15 residues. The junction had 6 bases not matched to a gene; V was cut back by 5 bases and J by 4 bases. Germline V gene sequence: CDR1 LNHDA, CDR2 SQIVND (reference sequence). CDR3 loop: CASSARTSGIYEQYF. DNA of the CDR3: TGTGCCAGTAGTGCCCGGACTAGCGGGATATACGAGCAGTACTTC. Drawing the rest from reference TRBV19 and TRBJ2-7, the complete variable domain is DGGITQSPKYLFRKEGQNVTLSCEQNLNHDAMYWYRQDPGQGLRLIYYSQIVNDFQKGDIAEGYSVSREKKESFPLTVTSAQKNPTAFYLCASSARTSGIYEQYFGPGTRLTVT.

The V and J genes are TRBV18 and TRBJ2-1, with 12 bases fitting TRBD2. V dropped 6 bases and J dropped 3; count of bases not matched to a gene: 6. Germline V gene lookup returns CDR1 KGHSH and CDR2 LQKENI. The CDR3 has 16 amino acids. The CDR3 sequence is CASSPKTSGGYNEQFF. For the CDR3, the DNA is TGTGCCAGCTCTCCTAAGACTAGCGGGGGCTACAATGAGCAGTTCTTC.

The chain uses TRBV7-3 and TRBJ2-2; TRBD2 matches 14 bases. Germline lookup yields CDR1 SGHTA and CDR2 FQGTGA. The V and J ends lost 5 bases and 6 bases, in that order; junction bases with no gene match: 11. This CDR3 comprises 18 residues. The CDR3 DNA follows: TGTGCCAGCAGCCTATGGACTAGCGGGGGGCAGCGAGCCGGGGAGCTGTTTTTT. It yields the protein CASSLWTSGGQRAGELFF.

This chain's CDR3 is CSVDLTGNTGELFF. In DNA form, the CDR3 reads TGCAGCGTTGACCTTACAGGGAACACCGGGGAGCTGTTTTTT. The rearrangement uses TRBV29-1 and TRBJ2-2; a weak D match, TRBD1 (5 bases). The ends were cut back, 3 bases at V and 1 base at J, with 9 bases in the middle. The CDR3 totals 14 residues. Per germline, CDR1 SQVTM and CDR2 ANQGSEA.